This T cell receptor beta chain was recovered during a study of Ad26.COV2.S vaccination and SARS-CoV-2 variants. As to treatment: some 20 received Ad26.COV2.S at low or high dose, single or two shots; about 5 received placebo; per-sample allocation not given. Specimen acquisition occurred on day 63 following the initial vaccine or placebo injection. Germline-derived CDR1 and CDR2 are SGHTA and FQGNSA. The V end was cut by 1 base, the J end by 3 bases, with 10 bases between. The CDR3 extends over 15 amino acids. Assay used: immunoSEQ multiplex PCR; TCRdb lists only in-frame clones, some missing. The table includes around 450,000 clones, roughly 88% detected once.

This rearrangement joins TRBV7-2 to TRBJ1-5; D not certain. Source: peripheral blood, taken in a trial of Ad26.COV2.S vaccine versus placebo. The TCR comes from a person aged 18-65 years who received the Ad26.COV2.S COVID-19 vaccine or a placebo. In nucleotides, the CDR3 is TGTGCCAGCAGCTTAGGGGAGCATCCCAATCAGCCCCAGCATTTT. As protein: CASSLGEHPNQPQHF.